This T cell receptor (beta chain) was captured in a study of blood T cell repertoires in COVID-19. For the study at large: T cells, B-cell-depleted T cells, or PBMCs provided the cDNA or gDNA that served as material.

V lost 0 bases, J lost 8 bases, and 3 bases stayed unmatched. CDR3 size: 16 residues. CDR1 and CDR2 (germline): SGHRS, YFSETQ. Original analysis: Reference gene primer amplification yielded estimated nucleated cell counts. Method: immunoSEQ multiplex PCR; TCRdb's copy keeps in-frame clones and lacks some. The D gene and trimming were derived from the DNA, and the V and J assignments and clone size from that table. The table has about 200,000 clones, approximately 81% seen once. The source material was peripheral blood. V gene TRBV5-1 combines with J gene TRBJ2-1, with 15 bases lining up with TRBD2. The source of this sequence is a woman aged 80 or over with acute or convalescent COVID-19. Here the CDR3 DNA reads TGCGCCAGCAGCTTGGCCGGGACTAGCGGGGGGTATGAGCAGTTCTTC. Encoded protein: CASSLAGTSGGYEQFF.